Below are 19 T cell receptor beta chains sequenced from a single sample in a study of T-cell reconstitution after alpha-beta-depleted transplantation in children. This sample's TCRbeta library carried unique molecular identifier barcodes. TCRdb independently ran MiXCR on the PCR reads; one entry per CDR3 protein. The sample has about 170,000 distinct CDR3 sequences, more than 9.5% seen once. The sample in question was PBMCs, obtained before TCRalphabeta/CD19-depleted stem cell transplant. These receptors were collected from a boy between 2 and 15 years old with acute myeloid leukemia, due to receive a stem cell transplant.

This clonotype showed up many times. CDR3 sequence (DNA): TGTGCCAGCAGCTCTCTAGTCCGAGGGCGTCGGGAGACCCAGTACTTC. As protein: CASSSLVRGRRETQYF. The V gene is TRBV11-2, the J gene TRBJ2-5, with a tentative D call TRBD2 (5 bases). V was pared by 4 bases and J by 5 bases, with 20 bases between. The length of the CDR3 is 16 residues. Germline values: CDR1 SGHAT, CDR2 FQNNGV.

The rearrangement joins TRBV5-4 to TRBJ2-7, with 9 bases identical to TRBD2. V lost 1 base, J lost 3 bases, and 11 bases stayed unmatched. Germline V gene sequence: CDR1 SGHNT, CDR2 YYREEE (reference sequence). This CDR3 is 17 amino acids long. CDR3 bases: TGTGCCAGCAGCTTGTATTATCCGGGACTAGCCCACTACGAGCAGTACGTC. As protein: CASSLYYPGLAHYEQYV.

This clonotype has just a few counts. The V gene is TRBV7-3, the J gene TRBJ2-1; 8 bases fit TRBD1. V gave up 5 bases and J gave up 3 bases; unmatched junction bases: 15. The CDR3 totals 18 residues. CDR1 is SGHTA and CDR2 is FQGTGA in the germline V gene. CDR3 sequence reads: CASSKVRSGTGNYNEQFF. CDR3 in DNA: TGTGCCAGCAGCAAGGTCCGATCCGGGACAGGAAACTACAATGAGCAGTTCTTC.

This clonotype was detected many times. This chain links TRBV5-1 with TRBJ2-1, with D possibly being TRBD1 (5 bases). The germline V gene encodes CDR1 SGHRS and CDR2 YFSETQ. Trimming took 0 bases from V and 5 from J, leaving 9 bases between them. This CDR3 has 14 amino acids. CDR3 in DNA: TGCGCCAGCAGCTTGGTTTCAGGGAACAATGAGCAGTTCTTC. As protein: CASSLVSGNNEQFF.

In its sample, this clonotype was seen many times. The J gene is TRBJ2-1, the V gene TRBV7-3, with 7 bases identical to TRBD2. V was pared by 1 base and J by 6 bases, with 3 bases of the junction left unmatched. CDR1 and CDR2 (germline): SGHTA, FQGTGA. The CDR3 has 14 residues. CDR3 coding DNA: TGTGCCAGCAGCTTAAACGGGAGGTCCAATGAGCAGTTCTTC. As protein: CASSLNGRSNEQFF. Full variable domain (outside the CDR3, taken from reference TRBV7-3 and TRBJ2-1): GAGVSQTPSNKVTEKGKYVELRCDPISGHTALYWYRQSLGQGPEFLIYFQGTGAADDSGLPNDRFFAVRPEGSVSTLKIQRTERGDSAVYLCASSLNGRSNEQFFGPGTRLTVL.

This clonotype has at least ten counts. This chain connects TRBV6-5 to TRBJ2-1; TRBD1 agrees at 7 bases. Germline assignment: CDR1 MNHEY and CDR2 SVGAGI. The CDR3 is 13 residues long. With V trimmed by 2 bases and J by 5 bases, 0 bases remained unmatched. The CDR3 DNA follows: TGTGCCAGCAGTTACGGACAGGACAATGAGCAGTTCTTC. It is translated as CASSYGQDNEQFF.

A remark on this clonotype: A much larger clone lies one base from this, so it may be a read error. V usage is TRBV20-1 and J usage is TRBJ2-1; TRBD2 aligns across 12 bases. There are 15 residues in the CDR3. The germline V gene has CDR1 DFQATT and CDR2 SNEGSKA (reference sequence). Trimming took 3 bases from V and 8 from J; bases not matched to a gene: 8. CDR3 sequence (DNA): TGCAGTGCTAGGTGGACTAGCGGGAATAGGGATGAGCAGTTCTTC. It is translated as CSARWTSGNRDEQFF.

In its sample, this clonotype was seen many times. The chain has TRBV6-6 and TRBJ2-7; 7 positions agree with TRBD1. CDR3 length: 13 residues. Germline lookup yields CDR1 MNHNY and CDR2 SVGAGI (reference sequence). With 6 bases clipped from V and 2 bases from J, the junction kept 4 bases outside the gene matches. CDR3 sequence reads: CASRWDRAYEQYF. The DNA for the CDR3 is TGTGCCAGCAGGTGGGACAGAGCCTACGAGCAGTACTTC.

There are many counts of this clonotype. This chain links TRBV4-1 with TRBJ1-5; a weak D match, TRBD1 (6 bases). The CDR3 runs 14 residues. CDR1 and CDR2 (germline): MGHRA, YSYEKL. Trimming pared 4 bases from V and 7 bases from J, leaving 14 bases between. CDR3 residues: CASSPKTGHQPQHF. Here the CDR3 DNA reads TGCGCCAGCAGCCCAAAGACAGGCCACCAGCCCCAGCATTTT.

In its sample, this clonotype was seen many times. The CDR3: CSVEGRGQGDNEQFF. In nucleotides, the CDR3 is TGCAGCGTTGAAGGGAGAGGGCAGGGTGACAATGAGCAGTTCTTC. J is TRBJ2-1 and V is TRBV29-1; possibly TRBD1 or TRBD2 for D (5 bases each). The V gene's germline CDR1 is SQVTM and CDR2 ANQGSEA. V lost 1 base and J lost 5, with 15 bases in between. The CDR3 extends over 15 amino acids.

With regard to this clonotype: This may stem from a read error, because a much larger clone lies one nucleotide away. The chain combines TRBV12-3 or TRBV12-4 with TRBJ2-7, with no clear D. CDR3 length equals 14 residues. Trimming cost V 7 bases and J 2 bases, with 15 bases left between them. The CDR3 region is CASTRGGLTYEQYF. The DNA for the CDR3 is TGTGCCAGCACCAGAGGCGGTTTGACCTACGAGCAGTACTTC.

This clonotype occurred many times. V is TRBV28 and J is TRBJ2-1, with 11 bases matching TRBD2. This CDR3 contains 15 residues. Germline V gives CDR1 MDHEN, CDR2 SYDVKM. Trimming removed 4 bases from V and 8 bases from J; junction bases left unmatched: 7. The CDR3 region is CASSSRTSGLYEQFF. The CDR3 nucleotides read TGTGCCAGCAGTTCTAGGACTAGCGGGTTGTATGAGCAGTTCTTC.

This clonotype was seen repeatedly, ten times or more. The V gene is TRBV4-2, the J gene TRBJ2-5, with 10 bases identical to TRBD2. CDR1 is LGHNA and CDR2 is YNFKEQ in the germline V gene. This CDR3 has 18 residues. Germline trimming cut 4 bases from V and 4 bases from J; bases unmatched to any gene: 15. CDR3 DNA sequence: TGTGCCAGCAGCCCGAACCCCCGTATAGCGGGAGGTCGAGAGACCCAGTACTTC. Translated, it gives CASSPNPRIAGGRETQYF.

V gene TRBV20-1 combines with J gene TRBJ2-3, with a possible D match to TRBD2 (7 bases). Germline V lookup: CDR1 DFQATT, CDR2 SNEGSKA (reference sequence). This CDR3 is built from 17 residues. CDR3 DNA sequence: TGCTGCCCCTGGTGGGAGGGGGAGGGAGTATTGGTAGATACGCAGTATTTT. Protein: CCPWWEGEGVLVDTQYF.

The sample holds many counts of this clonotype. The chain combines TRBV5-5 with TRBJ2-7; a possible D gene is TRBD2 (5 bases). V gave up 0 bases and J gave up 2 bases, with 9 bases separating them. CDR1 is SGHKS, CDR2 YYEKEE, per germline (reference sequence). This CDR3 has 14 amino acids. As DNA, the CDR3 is TGTGCCAGCAGCTTGGTCTCGGGGACCTACGAGCAGTACGTC. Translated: CASSLVSGTYEQYV.

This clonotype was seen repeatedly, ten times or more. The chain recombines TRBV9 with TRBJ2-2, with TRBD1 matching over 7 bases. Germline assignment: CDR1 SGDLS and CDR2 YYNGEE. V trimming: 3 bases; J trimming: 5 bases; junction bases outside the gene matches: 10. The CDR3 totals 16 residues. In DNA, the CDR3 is TGTGCCAGCAGCGGTTCGACAGGGTCGTGGACCGGGGAGCTGTTTTTT. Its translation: CASSGSTGSWTGELFF.

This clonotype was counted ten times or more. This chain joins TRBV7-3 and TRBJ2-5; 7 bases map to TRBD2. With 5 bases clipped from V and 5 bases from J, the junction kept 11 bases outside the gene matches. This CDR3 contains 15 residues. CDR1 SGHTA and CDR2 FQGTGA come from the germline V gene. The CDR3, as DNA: TGTGCCAGCAGCCGCGTGGCGGGAGCAATGGAGACCCAGTACTTC. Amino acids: CASSRVAGAMETQYF.

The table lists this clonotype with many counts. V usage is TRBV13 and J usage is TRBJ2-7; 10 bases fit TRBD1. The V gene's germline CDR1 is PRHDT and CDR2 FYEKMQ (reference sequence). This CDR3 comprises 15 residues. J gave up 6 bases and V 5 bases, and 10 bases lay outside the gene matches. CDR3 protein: CASSPPRTGGGEQYF. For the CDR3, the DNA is TGTGCCAGCAGCCCCCCCCGGACAGGGGGTGGCGAGCAGTACTTC.

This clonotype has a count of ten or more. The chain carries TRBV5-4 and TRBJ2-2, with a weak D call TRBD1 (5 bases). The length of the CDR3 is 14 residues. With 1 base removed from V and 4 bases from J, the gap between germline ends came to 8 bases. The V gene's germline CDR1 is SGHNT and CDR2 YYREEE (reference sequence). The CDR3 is CASSLQGGTGELFF. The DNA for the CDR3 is TGTGCCAGCAGCTTGCAGGGTGGCACCGGGGAGCTGTTTTTT.